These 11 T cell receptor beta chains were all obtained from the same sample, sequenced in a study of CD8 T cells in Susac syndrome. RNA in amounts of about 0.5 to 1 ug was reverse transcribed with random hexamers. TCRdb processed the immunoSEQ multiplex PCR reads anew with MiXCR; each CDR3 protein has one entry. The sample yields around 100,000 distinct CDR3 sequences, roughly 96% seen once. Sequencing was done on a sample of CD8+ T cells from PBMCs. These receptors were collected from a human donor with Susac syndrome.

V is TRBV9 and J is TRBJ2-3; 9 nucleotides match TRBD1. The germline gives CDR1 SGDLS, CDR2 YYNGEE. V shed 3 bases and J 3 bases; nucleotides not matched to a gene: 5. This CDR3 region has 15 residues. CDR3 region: CASSAQGASTDTQYF. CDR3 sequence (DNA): TGTGCCAGCAGCGCACAGGGGGCGAGTACAGATACGCAGTATTTT.

In DNA form, the CDR3 reads TGCAGTGCCATTGGGGACTTCCAAGAGACCCAGTACTTC. It encodes CSAIGDFQETQYF. V and J are TRBV20-1 and TRBJ2-5; D possibly corresponds to TRBD2 (6 bases). V gave up 6 bases and J gave up 1 base, with 12 bases separating them. This CDR3 region has 13 residues. Germline V CDR1 and CDR2: DFQATT, SNEGSKA (reference sequence).

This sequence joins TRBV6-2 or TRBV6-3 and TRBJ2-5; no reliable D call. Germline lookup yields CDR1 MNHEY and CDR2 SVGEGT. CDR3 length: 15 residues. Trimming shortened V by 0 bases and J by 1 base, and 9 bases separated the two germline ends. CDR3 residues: CASSYSESVQETQYF. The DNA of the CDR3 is TGTGCCAGCAGTTACTCGGAATCCGTCCAAGAGACCCAGTACTTC.

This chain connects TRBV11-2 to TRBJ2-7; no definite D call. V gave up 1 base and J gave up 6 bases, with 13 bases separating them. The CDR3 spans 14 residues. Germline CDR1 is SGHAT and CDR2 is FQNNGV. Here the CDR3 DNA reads TGTGCCAGCAGCTTAGGATCCTTCGATGCCGAGCAGTACTTC. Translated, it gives CASSLGSFDAEQYF.

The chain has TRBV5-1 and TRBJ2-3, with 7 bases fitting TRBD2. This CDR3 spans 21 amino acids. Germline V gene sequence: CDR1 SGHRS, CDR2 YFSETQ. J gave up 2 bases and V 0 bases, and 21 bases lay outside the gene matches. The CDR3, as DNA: TGCGCCAGCAGCTTGGGAAGTCGGCTAGCGGTGAAAACTGAGATCACAGATACGCAGTATTTT. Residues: CASSLGSRLAVKTEITDTQYF. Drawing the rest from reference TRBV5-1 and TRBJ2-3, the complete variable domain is KAGVTQTPRYLIKTRGQQVTLSCSPISGHRSVSWYQQTPGQGLQFLFEYFSETQRNKGNFPGRFSGRQFSNSRSEMNVSTLELGDSALYLCASSLGSRLAVKTEITDTQYFGPGTRLTVL.

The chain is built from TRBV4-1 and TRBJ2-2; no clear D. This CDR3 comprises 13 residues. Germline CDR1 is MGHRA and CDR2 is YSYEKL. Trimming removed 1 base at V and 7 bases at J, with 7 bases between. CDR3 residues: CASSQGGNGELFF. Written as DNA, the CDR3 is TGCGCCAGCAGCCAAGGCGGTAACGGGGAGCTGTTTTTT.

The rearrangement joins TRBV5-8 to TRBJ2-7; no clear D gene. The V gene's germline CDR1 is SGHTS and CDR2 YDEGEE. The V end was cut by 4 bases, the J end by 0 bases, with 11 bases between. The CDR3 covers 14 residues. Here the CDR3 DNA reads TGTGCCAGCAGCCTCTACACGAGCTCCTACGAGCAGTACTTC. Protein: CASSLYTSSYEQYF. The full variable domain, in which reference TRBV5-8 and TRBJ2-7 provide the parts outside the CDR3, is EAGVTQSPTHLIKTRGQQATLRCSPISGHTSVYWYQQALGLGLQFLLWYDEGEERNRGNFPPRFSGRQFPNYSSELNVNALELEDSALYLCASSLYTSSYEQYFGPGTRLTVT.

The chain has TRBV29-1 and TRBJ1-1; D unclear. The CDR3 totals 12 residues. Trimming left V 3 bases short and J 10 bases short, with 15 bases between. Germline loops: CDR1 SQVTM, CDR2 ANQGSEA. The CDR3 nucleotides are TGCAGCGTTGAGGCGCTGACACCTCGAGCTTTCTTT. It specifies CSVEALTPRAFF.

CDR3 sequence reads: CASSPPMGSTEAFF. The CDR3 nucleotides read TGTGCCAGCAGCCCCCCAATGGGTAGCACTGAAGCTTTCTTT. V is TRBV7-9 and J is TRBJ1-1; D is unclear. V was shortened by 5 bases and J by 4 bases, with 14 bases between the two germline ends. The CDR3 sequence is 14 residues long. The V gene's germline CDR1 is SEHNR and CDR2 FQNEAQ (reference sequence). Looking up the rest from reference TRBV7-9 and TRBJ1-1 gives the full variable domain: DTGVSQNPRHKITKRGQNVTFRCDPISEHNRLYWYRQTLGQGPEFLTYFQNEAQLEKSRLLSDRFSAERPKGSFSTLEIQRTEQGDSAMYLCASSPPMGSTEAFFGQGTRLTVV.

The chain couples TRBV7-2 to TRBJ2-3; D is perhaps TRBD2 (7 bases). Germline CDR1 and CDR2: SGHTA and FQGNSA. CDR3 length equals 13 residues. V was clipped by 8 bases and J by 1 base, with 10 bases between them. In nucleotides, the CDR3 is TGTGCCAGCCGGGGGGCCGGCACAGATACGCAGTATTTT. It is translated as CASRGAGTDTQYF.

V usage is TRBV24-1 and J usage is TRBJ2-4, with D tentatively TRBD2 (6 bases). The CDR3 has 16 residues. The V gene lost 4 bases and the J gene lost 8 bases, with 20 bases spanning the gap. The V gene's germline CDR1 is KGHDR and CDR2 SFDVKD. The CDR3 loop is CATSDSEAGRADIQYF. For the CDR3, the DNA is TGTGCCACCAGTGACTCCGAAGCGGGCCGGGCGGACATTCAGTACTTC.